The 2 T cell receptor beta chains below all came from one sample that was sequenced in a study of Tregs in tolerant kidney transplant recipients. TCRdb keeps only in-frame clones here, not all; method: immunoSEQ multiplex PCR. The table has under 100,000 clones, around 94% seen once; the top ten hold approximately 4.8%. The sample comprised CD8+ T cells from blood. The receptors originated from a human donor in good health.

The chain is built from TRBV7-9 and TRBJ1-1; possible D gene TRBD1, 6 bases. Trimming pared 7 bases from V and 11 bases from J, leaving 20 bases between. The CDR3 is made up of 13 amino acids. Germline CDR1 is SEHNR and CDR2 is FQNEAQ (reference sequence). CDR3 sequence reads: CASKRGEGWRAFF. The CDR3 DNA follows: TGTGCCAGCAAGAGGGGGGAGGGGTGGCGTGCTTTCTTT.

This chain's CDR3 is CASSRTELNEKLFF. The CDR3, as DNA: TGTGCCAGCAGCCGGACAGAACTTAATGAAAAACTGTTTTTT. The chain couples TRBV13 to TRBJ1-4; maybe TRBD1 (6 bases). The CDR3 length is 14 residues. The germline CDR1 and CDR2 sequences are PRHDT and FYEKMQ (reference sequence). Between the trimmed V and J ends, which lost 5 bases and 4 bases, there was a span of 11 bases.